This T cell receptor (beta chain) was documented in a study of CD8+ T cells in alopecia areata. Extracted from the samples, RNA was reverse transcribed into cDNA to serve as the sequencing template. The table came from immunoSEQ multiplex PCR; TCRdb's copy has only in-frame clones and leaves some out. The table shows about 30,000 clones, with roughly 60% occurring only once. CDR1 and CDR2 from the germline V gene are SGHVS and FQNEAQ. CDR3 length: 15 residues. With 5 bases removed from V and 5 bases from J, the gap between germline ends came to 18 bases. The chain uses TRBV7-8 and TRBJ1-2, with a tentative D call TRBD1 (6 bases). This TCR came from a human donor with alopecia areata. The source material was NKG2D-high CD8+ T cells sorted from blood. CDR3: CASSITPDSSYGYTF. CDR3 nucleotide sequence: TGTGCCAGCAGCATCACCCCGGACAGTTCGTATGGCTACACCTTC.